Listed below are T cell receptor beta chains from one sample, sequenced in a study of cytomegalovirus exposure and HLA in healthy donors. Profiling relied on immunoSEQ multiplex PCR, and the TCRdb table lists in-frame clones only, not all of them. The data hold about 160,000 clones, with roughly four fifths observed a single time. Sequenced sample: PBMCs. These receptors were collected from a woman between 18 and 29 years old in good health and CMV-seronegative. CDR3s include the opening cysteine and the closing phenylalanine or tryptophan. A D gene is named only where the DNA matches it firmly. The size entry is marked missing in some rows and otherwise reads once, few, many or a size class.

TRBJ1-1 TRBD1 - TRBV6-1 TGTGCCAGCAGTGCAAGGGGGCCAGCCTCTGAAGCTTTCTTT CASSARGPASEAFF
TRBJ2-1 TRBD2 - TRBV5-4 TGTGCCAGCAGTCTGTGGGGGGAGGGATACAATGAGCAGTTCTTC CASSLWGEGYNEQFF
TRBJ2-7 - few TRBV7-2 TGTGCCAGCAGCCTCCCCGGTGCCTACGAGCAGTACTTC CASSLPGAYEQYF
TRBJ1-6 - - TRBV6-5 TGTGCCAGCAGTTACGCGCCCCAGGGATTCAATTCACCCCTCCACTTT CASSYAPQGFNSPLHF
TRBJ2-2 TRBD1 - TRBV4-1 TGCGCCAGCACCGCAATAACGGACAGGAAGAACACCGGGGAGCTGTTTTTT CASTAITDRKNTGELFF
TRBJ2-3 - - TRBV5-4 TGTGCCAGCAGCGCCGCGAGTGCTAGCACAGATACGCAGTATTTT CASSAASASTDTQYF
TRBJ1-1 TRBD1 - TRBV6-1 TGTGCCGGACAGGGGGCTCGGACTGAAGCTTTCTTT CAGQGARTEAFF
TRBJ1-5 - - TRBV7-8 TGTGCCAGCAGCCAGGTGGCAGGGTCCCAGCATTTT CASSQVAGSQHF
TRBJ1-3 - - TRBV29-1 TGCAGCGTTGCAGGGACTGGAAACACCATATATTTT CSVAGTGNTIYF
TRBJ2-6 TRBD1 - TRBV5-6 TGTGCCAGCAGGACGCTTCTGGACAGGTCTGGGGCCAACGTCCTGACTTTC CASRTLLDRSGANVLTF
TRBJ2-2 - - TRBV7-8 TGTGCCAGCAGCTTTTCCGCCGGCGGTCCCGGGGAGCTGTTTTTT CASSFSAGGPGELFF
TRBJ2-1 TRBD2 - TRBV10-1 TGCGCCAGCAGCCTTCCCGGGAGGGCTAATGAGCAGTTCTTC CASSLPGRANEQFF
TRBJ1-5 - - TRBV7-4 TGTGCCAGCAGCTTATGGGTTAGCGGTGATAGCAATCAGCCCCAGCATTTT CASSLWVSGDSNQPQHF
TRBJ2-1 TRBD1 - TRBV19 TGTGCCAGTAGTATAACAGGGACAGCCTACAATGAGCAGTTCTTC CASSITGTAYNEQFF
TRBJ1-2 - - TRBV19 TGTGCCACTTTCTACCGGCAGGGCCATGGCTACACCTTC CATFYRQGHGYTF
TRBJ2-5 TRBD2 - TRBV7-8 TGTGCCAGCAGCTTCGTACTAGCGGGCCAAGAGACCCAGTACTTC CASSFVLAGQETQYF
TRBJ2-7 - - TRBV25-1 TGTGCCAGCAGTTACCGGACTTCTCAGCACTTC CASSYRTSQHF
TRBJ1-2 - once TRBV7-9 TGTGCCAGCAGTTCGGCAGGGTCGCATGGCTACACCTTC CASSSAGSHGYTF
TRBJ2-2 TRBD2 - TRBV5-1 TGCGCCAGCAGCTGGGGGGGACTCCGTGTCACCGGGGAGCTGTTTTTT CASSWGGLRVTGELFF
TRBJ1-2 TRBD1 - TRBV2 TGTGCCAGCGACAGGGGGCGCAGCTATGGCTACACCTTC CASDRGRSYGYTF
TRBJ2-5 - - TRBV4-1 TGCGCCAGCAGCCGAGATCGGGGGTGGGAGACCCAGTACTTC CASSRDRGWETQYF
TRBJ1-5 TRBD1 - TRBV28 TGTGCCAGCAGACTGACAGGGGGCGGCAATCAGCCCCAGCATTTT CASRLTGGGNQPQHF
TRBJ2-2 TRBD2 - TRBV7-3 TGTGCCAGCAGCTTAGGAGGACTAGCGGGAACCGGGGAGCTGTTTTTT CASSLGGLAGTGELFF
TRBJ1-2 TRBD1 - TRBV7-3 TGTGCCAGCAGTCTGGACAGGGGCGATGGCTACACCTTC CASSLDRGDGYTF
TRBJ2-5 TRBD1 - TRBV6-1 TGTGCCAGCAGTGACATGAGGGGGACAGGGGTTGAGACCCAGTACTTC CASSDMRGTGVETQYF
TRBJ1-4 TRBD1 once TRBV5-1 TGCGCCAGCAGCCAGACAGGGTGGAATGAAAAACTGTTTTTT CASSQTGWNEKLFF
TRBJ2-5 - - TRBV7-9 TGTGCCAGCACCCCCAGGGAGGCGGGCGGCGAGACCCAGTACTTC CASTPREAGGETQYF